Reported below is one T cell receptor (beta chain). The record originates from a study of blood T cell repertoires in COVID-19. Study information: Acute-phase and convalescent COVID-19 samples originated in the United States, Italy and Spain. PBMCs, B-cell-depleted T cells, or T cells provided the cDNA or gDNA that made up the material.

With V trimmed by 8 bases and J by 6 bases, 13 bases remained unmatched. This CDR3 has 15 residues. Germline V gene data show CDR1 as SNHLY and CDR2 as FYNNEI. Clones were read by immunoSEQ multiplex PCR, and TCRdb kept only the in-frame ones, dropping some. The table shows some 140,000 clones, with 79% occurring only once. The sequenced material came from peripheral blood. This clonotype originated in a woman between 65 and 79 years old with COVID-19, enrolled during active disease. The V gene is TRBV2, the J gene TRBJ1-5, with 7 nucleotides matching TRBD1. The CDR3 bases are TGTGCCAGCCGTAGCCAGACAGGGACGGCTCAGCCCCAGCATTTT. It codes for CASRSQTGTAQPQHF.